The 8 T cell receptor beta chains presented below share a single source sample, sequenced in a study of blood T cell repertoires in COVID-19. Clones were read by immunoSEQ multiplex PCR, and TCRdb kept only the in-frame ones, dropping some. In the table there are over 250,000 clones, 65% to 90% of which are singletons. The sequenced material came from peripheral blood. These receptors came from a human donor in a cohort sampled during active COVID-19.

This clone appeared a few times. V and J are TRBV13 and TRBJ2-7, with 9 bases matching TRBD1. J was trimmed by 5 bases and V by 0 bases; bases with no gene match: 5. This CDR3 spans 15 amino acids. Germline V gene sequence: CDR1 PRHDT, CDR2 FYEKMQ (reference sequence). The CDR3 here is CASSLGGQGMNEQYF. CDR3 DNA sequence: TGTGCCAGCAGCTTAGGGGGACAGGGAATGAACGAGCAGTACTTC.

The rearrangement joins TRBV13 to TRBJ2-3, with 7 positions matching TRBD1. Germline-derived CDR1 and CDR2 are PRHDT and FYEKMQ (reference sequence). This CDR3 spans 14 amino acids. V was clipped by 4 bases and J by 4 bases; unmatched bases: 5. In DNA, the CDR3 is TGTGCCAGCAGCTACAGGGGTCTGTCAGATACGCAGTATTTT. Protein product: CASSYRGLSDTQYF.

The chain recombines TRBV19 with TRBJ2-3; 7 bases are a match to TRBD2. Germline loops: CDR1 LNHDA, CDR2 SQIVND (reference sequence). CDR3 length: 14 residues. The V segment lost 6 bases and the J segment 3 bases; nucleotides outside the gene matches: 6. CDR3 residues: CASRPAGRTDTQYF. CDR3 coding DNA: TGTGCCAGTAGACCAGCGGGACGAACAGATACGCAGTATTTT. Supplemented by reference TRBV19 and TRBJ2-3, the full variable domain reads DGGITQSPKYLFRKEGQNVTLSCEQNLNHDAMYWYRQDPGQGLRLIYYSQIVNDFQKGDIAEGYSVSREKKESFPLTVTSAQKNPTAFYLCASRPAGRTDTQYFGPGTRLTVL.

The rearrangement uses TRBV10-3 and TRBJ1-3; TRBD1 matches 8 bases. This CDR3 has 15 amino acids. Germline assignment: CDR1 ENHRY and CDR2 SYGVKD. Trimming at V came to 10 bases and at J to 1 base, leaving 9 bases not matched to a gene. DNA of the CDR3: TGTGCCACCGGGCAGGGGGCTGAGTCTGGAAACACCATATATTTT. The encoded protein is CATGQGAESGNTIYF.

CDR3 coding DNA: TGTGCCAGCTCACCACTTCCGACAGGGGATTCCTACGAGCAGTACTTC. It encodes CASSPLPTGDSYEQYF. The chain carries TRBV18 and TRBJ2-7; 8 nucleotides align to TRBD1. Germline loops: CDR1 KGHSH, CDR2 LQKENI. V gave up 1 base and J gave up 1 base; unmatched junction bases: 6. The CDR3 has 16 amino acids.

The V gene is TRBV19, the J gene TRBJ2-1, with 8 bases fitting TRBD2. This CDR3 has 15 residues. Germline V gene data show CDR1 as LNHDA and CDR2 as SQIVND (reference sequence). Trimming at V came to 7 bases and at J to 7 bases, leaving 12 bases not matched to a gene. CDR3 amino acids: CASTGPGGRGNEQFF. The CDR3 DNA sequence: TGTGCCAGTACAGGCCCGGGAGGGCGGGGGAATGAGCAGTTCTTC. The full variable domain, rest sourced from reference TRBV19 and TRBJ2-1, is DGGITQSPKYLFRKEGQNVTLSCEQNLNHDAMYWYRQDPGQGLRLIYYSQIVNDFQKGDIAEGYSVSREKKESFPLTVTSAQKNPTAFYLCASTGPGGRGNEQFFGPGTRLTVL.

In its sample, this clone was seen a few times. The V gene is TRBV27, the J gene TRBJ2-1; D is perhaps TRBD1 (6 bases). Germline V CDR1 and CDR2: MNHEY, SMNVEV (reference sequence). This CDR3 contains 15 residues. Between the trimmed V and J ends, which lost 6 bases and 1 base, there was a span of 13 bases. CDR3 nucleotide sequence: TGTGCCAGCAGAGAGGGGGTCTTGTCCTACAATGAGCAGTTCTTC. This codes for CASREGVLSYNEQFF.

The V call is TRBV30, the J call TRBJ2-7, with 11 bases fitting TRBD2. V dropped 5 bases and J dropped 2; count of bases not matched to a gene: 5. Germline assignment: CDR1 GTSNPN and CDR2 SVGIG (reference sequence). The CDR3 length is 14 residues. CDR3 in DNA: TGTGCCTGGTCCCCTAGCGGGGGGCCCTACGAGCAGTACTTC. This sequence encodes CAWSPSGGPYEQYF.